A single sample gave rise to the 10 T cell receptor beta chains below, sequenced in a study of identical twins. From the 5' RACE reads, TCRdb called clonotypes with MiXCR, one entry per CDR3 protein. The top ten hold 1.5% to 2% of the sample, which has under 900,000 distinct CDR3 sequences, approximately 13% seen once. These same data were also listed under a study on yellow fever vaccine responses in identical twins.

The sequencing input was PBMCs. These receptors came from a young woman in good health.

The chain has TRBV6-5 and TRBJ2-2; TRBD1 agrees at 9 bases. Germline values: CDR1 MNHEY, CDR2 SVGAGI. V lost 2 bases and J lost 5; bases outside the gene matches: 6. The CDR3 spans 16 residues. This CDR3 reads CASSYGDRVVTGELFF. CDR3 sequence (DNA): TGTGCCAGCAGTTACGGGGACAGGGTAGTAACCGGGGAGCTGTTTTTT.

CDR3 loop: CASSQVLGSNEQFF. The CDR3, as DNA: TGCGCCAGCAGCCAAGTTCTTGGGAGCAATGAGCAGTTCTTC. The chain recombines TRBV4-1 with TRBJ2-1; tentative D call: TRBD2 (5 bases). V lost 1 base and J lost 6, with 10 bases in between. Looked up from germline, CDR1 is MGHRA and CDR2 is YSYEKL. The CDR3 has 14 residues.

This clonotype showed up just a few times. This chain connects TRBV20-1 to TRBJ2-3; tentatively, D is TRBD1 (5 bases). V was cut by 8 bases and J by 1 base, with 13 bases left in between. Germline V lookup: CDR1 DFQATT, CDR2 SNEGSKA (reference sequence). The CDR3 contains 13 residues. This CDR3 is CSKTASGTDTQYF. CDR3 DNA: TGCAGTAAGACAGCTTCAGGCACAGATACGCAGTATTTT.

V is TRBV3-1 and J is TRBJ2-2; 13 bases line up with TRBD2. Germline V gives CDR1 LGHDT, CDR2 YNNKEL (reference sequence). With V trimmed by 4 bases and J by 0 bases, 5 bases remained unmatched. The CDR3 spans 18 residues. The CDR3 spells CASSRGTSGNTNTGELFF. The CDR3 DNA reads as TGTGCCAGCAGCCGCGGGACTAGCGGGAATACGAACACCGGGGAGCTGTTTTTT.

This clonotype was counted only a few times. The chain combines TRBV11-2 with TRBJ2-2; possibly TRBD1 or TRBD2 for D (5 bases each). Trimming removed 5 bases at V and 0 bases at J, with 16 bases between. CDR3 length: 17 amino acids. CDR1 and CDR2 from the germline V gene are SGHAT and FQNNGV. This chain's CDR3 is CASSPRDAGANTGELFF. The CDR3 nucleotides are TGTGCCAGCAGCCCCAGGGACGCAGGCGCGAACACCGGGGAGCTGTTTTTT. Supplemented by reference TRBV11-2 and TRBJ2-2, the full variable domain reads EAGVAQSPRYKIIEKRQSVAFWCNPISGHATLYWYQQILGQGPKLLIQFQNNGVVDDSQLPKDRFSAERLKGVDSTLKIQPAKLEDSAVYLCASSPRDAGANTGELFFGEGSRLTVL.

CDR3 region: CASTQTGAYEQYF. CDR3 coding DNA: TGTGCCAGCACCCAGACAGGGGCCTACGAGCAGTACTTC. The chain uses TRBV12-3 or TRBV12-4 and TRBJ2-7; TRBD1 aligns across 8 bases. The CDR3 totals 13 residues. The V and J ends lost 7 bases and 2 bases, in that order; junction bases with no gene match: 4.

This clonotype has only a few counts. The chain links TRBV11-2 to TRBJ2-2; no firm D call. Trimming took 2 bases from V and 3 from J, leaving 7 bases between them. The CDR3 is 14 amino acids. The germline gives CDR1 SGHAT, CDR2 FQNNGV. The CDR3 region is CASSLLQDTGELFF. The CDR3 nucleotides read TGTGCCAGCAGCTTACTACAAGACACCGGGGAGCTGTTTTTT.

The chain has TRBV5-1 and TRBJ2-1; no firm D call. Per the germline V gene, CDR1 is SGHRS and CDR2 is YFSETQ. The germline V and J ends were trimmed by 0 bases and 0 bases, with 16 bases remaining between them. The CDR3 runs 18 residues. This CDR3 is CASSLASVARSSYNEQFF. In DNA form, the CDR3 reads TGCGCCAGCAGCTTGGCTTCCGTGGCTAGGTCCTCCTACAATGAGCAGTTCTTC.

This clonotype was found a few times. The J gene is TRBJ1-1, the V gene TRBV4-1; possibly TRBD1 for D (5 bases). V was clipped by 1 base and J by 3 bases, with 9 bases between them. Germline V gene lookup returns CDR1 MGHRA and CDR2 YSYEKL. This CDR3 has 14 residues. The DNA for the CDR3 is TGCGCCAGCAGCCAAGGCAGGGAGGACACTGAAGCTTTCTTT. Its protein product is CASSQGREDTEAFF.

This clonotype was counted only a few times. The chain joins TRBV28 to TRBJ1-1; 9 positions agree with TRBD1. Germline CDR1 is MDHEN and CDR2 is SYDVKM. With V trimmed by 6 bases and J by 4 bases, 15 bases remained unmatched. The CDR3 is made up of 17 amino acids. CDR3 nucleotides: TGTGCCAGCAGCTTACCCGGACAGGGGAGGATTGGCACTGAAGCTTTCTTT. Translation: CASSLPGQGRIGTEAFF.